Listed here are 4 T cell receptor beta chains from one sample, sequenced in a study of cytomegalovirus exposure and HLA in healthy donors. The PCR used 60 Vbeta and 13 Jbeta primers. Generated by immunoSEQ multiplex PCR, the TCRdb table keeps only in-frame clones and is missing some. This sample has about 160,000 clones, with approximately 82% found just once. Sequencing was carried out using PBMCs. The receptors here all came from a male donor in good health and CMV-seropositive.

The gene calls are TRBV19 and TRBJ1-2, with a possible D match to TRBD1 (5 bases). This CDR3 contains 12 residues. V was shortened by 8 bases and J by 2 bases, with 9 bases between the two germline ends. Germline CDR1 and CDR2: LNHDA and SQIVND (reference sequence). CDR3 residues: CASRRGNYGYTF. The CDR3 DNA sequence: TGTGCCAGTCGGCGGGGGAACTATGGCTACACCTTC.

The V and J genes are TRBV5-1 and TRBJ1-1; D is uncertain. The CDR3 covers 14 residues. Per the germline V gene, CDR1 is SGHRS and CDR2 is YFSETQ. Between the trimmed V and J ends, which lost 0 bases and 3 bases, there was a span of 9 bases. The DNA for the CDR3 is TGCGCCAGCAGCTTGGGCAACGGGGACACTGAAGCTTTCTTT. The encoded protein is CASSLGNGDTEAFF.

J is TRBJ1-2 and V is TRBV7-2; D unclear. Between the trimmed V and J ends, which lost 1 base and 4 bases, there was a span of 13 bases. From germline, CDR1 is SGHTA and CDR2 FQGNSA. CDR3 length: 15 amino acids. The CDR3 DNA reads as TGTGCCAGCAGCTTAGATCCGGGAAATCTCTATGGCTACACCTTC. Encoded protein: CASSLDPGNLYGYTF.

The rearrangement links TRBV7-6 to TRBJ1-1; 7 bases align to TRBD1. Germline lookup yields CDR1 SGHVS and CDR2 FNYEAQ. The CDR3 extends over 17 amino acids. V was pared by 1 base and J by 1 base, with 9 bases of the junction left unmatched. The DNA for the CDR3 is TGTGCCAGCAGCTTAGAACTGAGGGGGCGCTCGAACACTGAAGCTTTCTTT. Translating it yields CASSLELRGRSNTEAFF.